The TCR beta chain under discussion was sequenced for a study of OX40 agonist ivuxolimab in advanced cancers. Looking at the study overall: Patients received ivuxolimab, an agonistic anti-OX40 (CD134) antibody.

Profiled with immunoSEQ multiplex PCR; TCRdb holds only in-frame clones, not every one. The data hold 75,000 to 90,000 clones, with approximately 90% observed a single time. Germline loops: CDR1 MNHNS, CDR2 SASEGT. CDR3 length: 14 amino acids. Deletions cut 6 bases from V and 0 bases from J, with 9 bases between. The sequencing here drew on CD4+ or CD8+ T cells sorted from blood, taken in a trial of the OX40 agonist ivuxolimab. This rearrangement joins TRBV6-1 to TRBJ1-5; no firm D call. This TCR came from an adult with an advanced solid tumor such as melanoma, head and neck, liver or kidney cancer. In nucleotides, the CDR3 is TGTGCCAGCAGCGGGAGTTATAGCAATCAGCCCCAGCATTTT. Amino acids: CASSGSYSNQPQHF.